This T cell receptor (beta chain) was profiled in a study of response to subunit inactivated influenza vaccine (dated by TCRdb to 2016 to 2019). About the study as a whole: Deep quantitative T cell receptor repertoire profiling was used in the study to track responses to a trivalent subunit inactivated influenza vaccine.

A note on this clonotype: What antigen it recognizes has not been identified. Per-nucleotide qualities are absent, and no much larger clonotype sits a single base away.

V and J lose 5 bases and 5 bases, and a span of 14 bases separates them. The germline V gene (reference sequence) supplies CDR1 SGHNT and CDR2 YYREEE. The CDR3 numbers 13 residues from cysteine through phenylalanine. The retained sequence is limited to the CDR3, 39 bases, with the frame set at the first base. Study-wide findings and limitations: According to the authors, only a limited number of new T cells may be recruited by each seasonal influenza vaccination.

The library was made by RT-PCR. Sequencing relied on an Illumina HiSeq 2500. TCRdb applied fastp at Q25 and MiXCR to the public reads, then kept only in-frame beta chains. Identical CDR3 proteins give one entry, which carries the most common genes and DNA. The sample table records about 650,000 distinct CDR3 sequences; about 14% of these occur just once. The ten largest clones take up 7.6% of the sample. The clonotype was recovered from a man in his fifties who received an inactivated influenza vaccine. Donor details come from another sample of the same person, matched by shared clones. The source was PBMCs from blood, collected 14 days before vaccination. The rearrangement combines TRBV5-4 with TRBJ2-7; the D element might be TRBD1 or TRBD2, as each aligns at 5 bases. For the CDR3, the sequence is CASSRDLTDEQYF. The sequenced DNA: TGTGCCAGCAGTCGGGACCTTACTGACGAGCAGTACTTC.